These 18 T cell receptor beta chains share one sample of origin, sequenced in a study of Ad26.COV2.S vaccination and SARS-CoV-2 variants. This table comes from immunoSEQ multiplex PCR, and its TCRdb copy is limited to in-frame clones, with some not included. The table records 350,000 to 500,000 clones, 89% of them present only once. The treatment denotes: some 20 received Ad26.COV2.S at low or high dose, single or two shots; about 5 received placebo; per-sample allocation not given. Samples analyzed were those drawn on day 63 after the first vaccine or placebo injection. The sample was peripheral blood, taken in a trial of Ad26.COV2.S vaccine versus placebo. All receptors derive from a person aged 18-65 years who received the Ad26.COV2.S COVID-19 vaccine or a placebo.

This chain links TRBV7-2 with TRBJ2-7, with D hard to call. Between the trimmed V and J ends, which lost 1 base and 1 base, there was a span of 11 bases. Germline V gives CDR1 SGHTA, CDR2 FQGNSA. The CDR3 length is 15 residues. For the CDR3, the DNA is TGTGCCAGCAGCTTAGTATGGGTGAGTTCCTACGAGCAGTACTTC. Translation: CASSLVWVSSYEQYF.

The chain joins TRBV28 to TRBJ1-4; the D is unclear. The CDR3 is 12 residues long. Trimming shortened V by 6 bases and J by 10 bases, and 12 bases separated the two germline ends. Germline values: CDR1 MDHEN, CDR2 SYDVKM. CDR3 nucleotides: TGTGCCAGCAGAATGACCAGTGGAAAACTGTTTTTT. This gives the protein CASRMTSGKLFF.

The chain is built from TRBV29-1 and TRBJ1-1; 8 nucleotides agree with TRBD1. Losses at the gene ends were 8 bases for V and 3 bases for J; bases not matched to a gene: 8. CDR1 is SQVTM and CDR2 is ANQGSEA in the germline V gene. The CDR3 consists of 13 residues. For the CDR3, the DNA is TGCAGCCTACGGACAGGGCTGGACACTGAAGCTTTCTTT. It translates to CSLRTGLDTEAFF.

CDR3 nucleotide sequence: TGTGCCAGCTCGTACCGGGACAGGGGGAGGTGGGCTGAAGCTTTCTTT. Protein product: CASSYRDRGRWAEAFF. The chain has TRBV18 and TRBJ1-1; 11 positions match TRBD1. Per germline, CDR1 KGHSH and CDR2 LQKENI. The V segment lost 6 bases and the J segment 6 bases; nucleotides outside the gene matches: 12. The CDR3 is made up of 16 amino acids.

The chain joins TRBV5-1 to TRBJ1-4; 12 bases fit TRBD1. Germline CDR1 reads SGHRS; CDR2 reads YFSETQ. The CDR3 runs 16 residues. J lost 11 bases, V lost 0 bases, and 8 bases had no gene match. The CDR3 coding sequence is TGCGCCAGCAGCTTGGACCCTCCGGGACAGGGGGCGAAACTGTTTTTT. This sequence encodes CASSLDPPGQGAKLFF.

The rearrangement joins TRBV5-5 to TRBJ2-7; 11 bases map to TRBD2. This CDR3 spans 15 amino acids. The germline V gene encodes CDR1 SGHKS and CDR2 YYEKEE (reference sequence). The J segment lost 5 bases and the V segment lost 4 bases, leaving 8 bases of the junction unmatched. The CDR3 DNA follows: TGTGCCAGCAGCGTGCGTAGCGGGAGGGTGGACGAGCAGTACGTC. Its translation is CASSVRSGRVDEQYV.

The V and J genes are TRBV19 and TRBJ1-1, with TRBD1 as a possible D gene (6 bases). This CDR3 region has 15 residues. The V gene's germline CDR1 is LNHDA and CDR2 SQIVND (reference sequence). Trimming pared 5 bases from V and 0 bases from J, leaving 13 bases between. CDR3 sequence: CASSLYQGLNTEAFF. DNA for the CDR3: TGTGCCAGTAGTTTATATCAGGGGCTGAACACTGAAGCTTTCTTT.

The chain carries TRBV7-3 and TRBJ2-3, with TRBD2 matching 10 bases. This CDR3 is 13 amino acids long. V dropped 8 bases and J dropped 6; count of bases not matched to a gene: 5. From germline, CDR1 is SGHTA and CDR2 FQGTGA. In nucleotides, the CDR3 is TGTGCCAGCGGAGCGGGAGGGTGGGATACGCAGTATTTT. Residues: CASGAGGWDTQYF. The variable domain in full, completed from reference TRBV7-3 and TRBJ2-3, reads GAGVSQTPSNKVTEKGKYVELRCDPISGHTALYWYRQSLGQGPEFLIYFQGTGAADDSGLPNDRFFAVRPEGSVSTLKIQRTERGDSAVYLCASGAGGWDTQYFGPGTRLTVL.

The chain combines TRBV5-5 with TRBJ2-3; 8 bases match TRBD2. The length of the CDR3 is 12 residues. Germline-derived CDR1 and CDR2 are SGHKS and YYEKEE (reference sequence). Trimming took 8 bases from V and 6 from J; bases not matched to a gene: 5. This chain's CDR3 is CASHSGDDTQYF. CDR3 nucleotide sequence: TGTGCCAGTCATAGCGGGGATGATACGCAGTATTTT.

V is TRBV28 and J is TRBJ2-3, with TRBD1 as a possible D gene (5 bases). Per germline, CDR1 MDHEN and CDR2 SYDVKM. This CDR3 contains 15 residues. The V end lost 5 bases, the J end lost 4 bases, and 16 bases lay between the germline ends. The CDR3 coding sequence is TGTGCCAGCAGTCTAAGACCAATCAGGGCAGATACGCAGTATTTT. It yields the protein CASSLRPIRADTQYF. Filled out from reference TRBV28 and TRBJ2-3, the complete variable domain reads DVKVTQSSRYLVKRTGEKVFLECVQDMDHENMFWYRQDPGLGLRLIYFSYDVKMKEKGDIPEGYSVSREKKERFSLILESASTNQTSMYLCASSLRPIRADTQYFGPGTRLTVL.

This sequence joins TRBV7-3 and TRBJ1-6; D is uncertain. Germline values: CDR1 SGHTA, CDR2 FQGTGA. Trimming shortened V by 11 bases and J by 4 bases, and 12 bases separated the two germline ends. The CDR3 runs to 13 residues. The CDR3 is CASSKEYNSPLHF. CDR3 nucleotides: TGTGCCTCCTCTAAGGAATATAATTCACCCCTCCACTTT.

This clone was seen a handful of times. The V gene is TRBV19, the J gene TRBJ1-5, with no clear D. Germline assignment: CDR1 LNHDA and CDR2 SQIVND (reference sequence). V shed 6 bases and J shed 3 bases, with 9 bases lying between them. The CDR3 spans 13 residues. CDR3 protein: CASSPWVNQPQHF. The CDR3 nucleotides are TGTGCCAGTAGCCCCTGGGTCAATCAGCCCCAGCATTTT.

The V gene is TRBV5-6, the J gene TRBJ1-5, with a tentative D call TRBD1 (6 bases). Looked up from germline, CDR1 is SGHDT and CDR2 is YYEEEE. The CDR3 is made up of 17 amino acids. V was trimmed by 4 bases and J by 2 bases, leaving 19 bases between them. CDR3 nucleotides: TGTGCCAGCAGCCCCGGGAGGGGGAAGGTAGGCAATCAGCCCCAGCATTTT. Amino acid sequence: CASSPGRGKVGNQPQHF.

This clone was picked up one time. The rearrangement links TRBV24-1 to TRBJ2-3; D perhaps matches TRBD1 (6 bases). With 8 bases removed from V and 3 bases from J, the gap between germline ends came to 11 bases. Germline V gene data show CDR1 as KGHDR and CDR2 as SFDVKD. The CDR3 is 13 amino acids. As DNA, the CDR3 is TGTGCCACCATGGGACATGGTACAGATACGCAGTATTTT. It encodes CATMGHGTDTQYF.

The chain carries TRBV5-1 and TRBJ1-4; D gene unclear. The CDR3 consists of 13 residues. From germline, CDR1 is SGHRS and CDR2 YFSETQ. Trimming stripped 2 bases from V and 0 bases from J, with 2 bases between. The CDR3 DNA follows: TGCGCCAGCAGCTTTGCAACTAATGAAAAACTGTTTTTT. Amino acids: CASSFATNEKLFF.

This clone was picked up one time. CDR3 protein: CASSPGTYNEQFF. In DNA form, the CDR3 reads TGTGCCAGCAGCCCCGGGACTTACAATGAGCAGTTCTTC. The rearrangement links TRBV14 to TRBJ2-1; TRBD2 is a possible D gene (6 bases). The CDR3 has 13 amino acids. Deletions cut 4 bases from V and 4 bases from J, with 8 bases between. Germline CDR1 is SGHDN and CDR2 is FVKESK.

V gene TRBV6-5 combines with J gene TRBJ2-1; perhaps TRBD2 as D (7 bases). The CDR3 totals 14 residues. Trimming removed 8 bases from V and 8 bases from J, with 19 bases in between. The germline V gene encodes CDR1 MNHEY and CDR2 SVGAGI. The CDR3 region is CASSRGAFPYEQFF. Here the CDR3 DNA reads TGTGCCAGCTCTCGGGGGGCCTTCCCCTATGAGCAGTTCTTC.

The table lists this clone with a few counts. CDR3 loop: CASSYGGQGRNTIYF. CDR3 nucleotides: TGTGCCAGCAGTTACGGGGGACAGGGACGAAACACCATATATTTT. The chain uses TRBV6-5 and TRBJ1-3, with 9 bases aligning to TRBD1. The CDR3 totals 15 residues. Trimming removed 2 bases from V and 5 bases from J; junction bases left unmatched: 4. CDR1 and CDR2 (germline): MNHEY, SVGAGI.